This T cell receptor beta chain derives from a study of T-cell memory formation after mild COVID-19. Study background: TCR clusters were largely donor specific. Study findings and constraints: Clones that contracted from day 15 to 85 were balanced CD4/CD8, while later expanders leaned CD4+.

Note on this clonotype: Its antigen is undetermined.

After 5'RACE with constant-segment primers, TCR alpha and TCR beta cDNA libraries carrying sample barcodes and UMIs were obtained. Using its own MiXCR run on the 5' RACE reads, TCRdb lists one record per CDR3 protein. The sample includes approximately 290,000 distinct CDR3 sequences, about 16% of them seen just once. V shed 1 base and J 1 base; nucleotides not matched to a gene: 3. The CDR3 runs 16 residues. Germline values: CDR1 SGHVS, CDR2 FQNEAQ. The rearrangement links TRBV7-8 to TRBJ2-1, with 8 nucleotides matching TRBD1. This TCR was recovered from a man in his late teens or twenties who had mild COVID-19 (a few samples of this study predate the infection). Cell type and time point are not known. Material for sequencing was PBMCs or a T cell subset sorted from them (not recorded which). The CDR3 coding sequence is TGTGCCAGCAGCTTAGAGGGACAGGTTTCCTACAATGAGCAGTTCTTC. Protein sequence: CASSLEGQVSYNEQFF.